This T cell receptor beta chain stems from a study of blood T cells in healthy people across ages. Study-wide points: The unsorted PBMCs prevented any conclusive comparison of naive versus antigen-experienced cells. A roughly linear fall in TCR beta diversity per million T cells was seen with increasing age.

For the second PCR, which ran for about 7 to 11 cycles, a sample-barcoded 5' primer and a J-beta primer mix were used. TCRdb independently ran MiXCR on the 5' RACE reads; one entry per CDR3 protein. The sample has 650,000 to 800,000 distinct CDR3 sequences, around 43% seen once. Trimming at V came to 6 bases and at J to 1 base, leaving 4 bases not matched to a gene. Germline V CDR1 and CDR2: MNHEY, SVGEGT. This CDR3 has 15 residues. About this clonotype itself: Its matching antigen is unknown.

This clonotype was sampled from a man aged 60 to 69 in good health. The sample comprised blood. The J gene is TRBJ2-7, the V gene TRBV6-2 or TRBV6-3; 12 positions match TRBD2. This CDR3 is CASSRGLAGSYEQYF. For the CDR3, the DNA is TGTGCCAGCAGCCGCGGACTAGCGGGGTCCTACGAGCAGTACTTC.